The 22 T cell receptor beta chains reported below all come from one sample, sequenced in a study of T cell repertoires in cytomegalovirus infection. TCRdb independently ran MiXCR on the reads; one entry per CDR3 protein. The repertoire consists of hundreds of thousands of distinct CDR3 sequences, with over 20% occurring once and the leading ten covering about 18%. Material: CD8+ T cells from PBMCs. These receptor sequences come from a human donor in good health (CMV status not recorded). Some clones in this sample may be carry-over from other donors' samples.

The CDR3 nucleotides are TGTGCCAGCACCCTCGGGGGCAATCAGCCCCAGCATTTT. It translates to CASTLGGNQPQHF. The chain couples TRBV6-2 or TRBV6-3 to TRBJ1-5, with D uncertain. The CDR3 is 13 amino acids. Trimming took off 7 bases at V and 2 bases at J, with 9 bases between the two ends. Looked up from germline, CDR1 is MNHEY and CDR2 is SVGEGT.

This rearrangement joins TRBV2 to TRBJ1-1; D is possibly TRBD1 (5 bases). Trimming cost V 1 base and J 1 base, with 10 bases left between them. The CDR3 covers 15 residues. CDR1 is SNHLY, CDR2 FYNNEI, per germline. CDR3: CASSEGGRPNTEAFF. The CDR3 DNA sequence: TGTGCCAGCAGTGAAGGGGGCAGGCCGAACACTGAAGCTTTCTTT. The full variable domain, its missing parts supplied by reference TRBV2 and TRBJ1-1, is EPEVTQTPSHQVTQMGQEVILRCVPISNHLYFYWYRQILGQKVEFLVSFYNNEISEKSEIFDDQFSVERPDGSNFTLKIRSTKLEDSAMYFCASSEGGRPNTEAFFGQGTRLTVV.

This clonotype was detected ten times or more. The gene calls are TRBV7-9 and TRBJ1-2; tentative D call: TRBD1 (5 bases). Germline V gene data show CDR1 as SEHNR and CDR2 as FQNEAQ (reference sequence). Trimming took 6 bases from V and 6 from J, leaving 17 bases between them. This CDR3 has 14 amino acids. CDR3 amino acids: CASRSTASGNGYTF. In nucleotides, the CDR3 is TGTGCCAGCAGGTCGACAGCGTCGGGCAATGGCTACACCTTC.

This clonotype appeared a few times. J is TRBJ2-3 and V is TRBV4-1, with D unclear. The germline gives CDR1 MGHRA, CDR2 YSYEKL. Trimming left V 1 base short and J 0 bases short, with 8 bases between. The CDR3 sequence is 15 residues long. The CDR3 reads CASSQGLLSTDTQYF. CDR3 sequence (DNA): TGCGCCAGCAGCCAAGGTCTCTTAAGCACAGATACGCAGTATTTT.

For this clonotype: A read error may explain this, as a much larger clone is one base away. This CDR3 is CASSSDSNSHEQYF. The CDR3 DNA is TGTGCCAGCAGCTCGGACTCGAACTCCCACGAGCAGTACTTC. This chain connects TRBV7-6 to TRBJ2-7; tentatively, D is TRBD2 (5 bases). This CDR3 spans 14 amino acids. Per the germline V gene, CDR1 is SGHVS and CDR2 is FNYEAQ. Variable domain in full (rest from reference TRBV7-6 and TRBJ2-7): GAGVSQSPRYKVTKRGQDVALRCDPISGHVSLYWYRQALGQGPEFLTYFNYEAQQDKSGLPNDRFSAERPEGSISTLTIQRTEQRDSAMYRCASSSDSNSHEQYFGPGTRLTVT.

Comment on this clonotype: A read error may explain this, as a much larger clone is one base away. The rearrangement joins TRBV4-2 to TRBJ2-7; D is possibly TRBD1 (5 bases). Germline-derived CDR1 and CDR2 are LGHNA and YNFKEQ. This CDR3 is 14 amino acids long. CDR3 region: CVSSQEGEGYEQYF. The CDR3 DNA sequence: TGTGTCAGCAGCCAAGAAGGGGAAGGCTACGAGCAGTACTTC.

This clonotype was found a few times. This chain links TRBV7-9 with TRBJ1-2; D is undetermined. Germline V gene data show CDR1 as SEHNR and CDR2 as FQNEAQ (reference sequence). The CDR3 has 13 residues. V was trimmed by 11 bases and J by 3 bases, leaving 16 bases between them. The CDR3, as DNA: TGTGCCCTTCTAGAAGGAGGAGACTATGGCTACACCTTC. It codes for CALLEGGDYGYTF. The full variable domain, with the rest looked up from reference TRBV7-9 and TRBJ1-2, is DTGVSQNPRHKITKRGQNVTFRCDPISEHNRLYWYRQTLGQGPEFLTYFQNEAQLEKSRLLSDRFSAERPKGSFSTLEIQRTEQGDSAMYLCALLEGGDYGYTFGSGTRLTVV.

V and J are TRBV27 and TRBJ2-6; D not certain. Germline values: CDR1 MNHEY, CDR2 SMNVEV (reference sequence). The ends were cut back, 8 bases at V and 4 bases at J, with 12 bases in the middle. The CDR3 extends over 14 amino acids. The CDR3 reads CASSRLSGANVLTF. Written as DNA, the CDR3 is TGTGCCAGCTCTCGCTTATCGGGGGCCAACGTCCTGACTTTC.

This clonotype was picked up many times. The chain employs TRBV7-2 and TRBJ2-1; D is ambiguous. This CDR3 region has 13 residues. Trimming left V 5 bases short and J 7 bases short, with 12 bases between. The V gene's germline CDR1 is SGHTA and CDR2 FQGNSA. DNA of the CDR3: TGTGCCAGCAGCGTTAGCAGTATAAATGAGCAGTTCTTC. Amino acid sequence: CASSVSSINEQFF.

This clonotype was detected a few times. The chain carries TRBV20-1 and TRBJ2-1; D might be TRBD2 (5 bases). The germline CDR1 and CDR2 sequences are DFQATT and SNEGSKA (reference sequence). The CDR3 consists of 9 residues. CDR3 in DNA: TGCAGCTTAGCGAATGAGCAGTTCTTC. It codes for CSLANEQFF.

This clonotype was detected only a few times. The rearrangement joins TRBV7-2 to TRBJ1-4, with D possibly TRBD1 on 5 matching bases. The CDR3 covers 14 residues. Trimming cost V 1 base and J 6 bases, with 9 bases left between them. Germline V gene lookup returns CDR1 SGHTA and CDR2 FQGNSA. The CDR3 nucleotides read TGTGCCAGCAGCTTAGTGGGGGGTGATGAAAAACTGTTTTTT. This sequence encodes CASSLVGGDEKLFF.

This clonotype was observed many times. The chain carries TRBV7-2 and TRBJ2-6, with D possibly matching TRBD2 (6 bases). CDR3 length: 15 residues. V lost 4 bases and J 3 bases, leaving 10 bases between the germline ends. The V gene's germline CDR1 is SGHTA and CDR2 FQGNSA. DNA of the CDR3: TGTGCCAGCAGCTCCCGGGGGAGTGGGGCCAACGTCCTGACTTTC. Translation gives CASSSRGSGANVLTF.

The chain recombines TRBV20-1 with TRBJ2-3; TRBD2 matches at 13 bases. Germline assignment: CDR1 DFQATT and CDR2 SNEGSKA (reference sequence). This CDR3 region has 21 residues. J gave up 0 bases and V 3 bases, and 18 bases lay outside the gene matches. CDR3 coding DNA: TGCAGTGCTAGGGCCCCCTTAGAGACTAGCGGGAGGATCGATAGCACAGATACGCAGTATTTT. Protein: CSARAPLETSGRIDSTDTQYF.

A remark on this clonotype: Sequence at one end of the junction differs from germline and may be a read error. The rearrangement joins TRBV20-1 to TRBJ2-6; 9 bases align to TRBD1. The V gene's germline CDR1 is DFQATT and CDR2 SNEGSKA (reference sequence). This CDR3 is built from 19 residues. This CDR3 reads CSARAPPGQGISGTNVLTF. CDR3 DNA sequence: TGCAGTGCTAGAGCGCCCCCGGGACAGGGTATCTCTGGGACCAACGTCCTGACTTTC.

The chain's CDR3 is CASSVPTGVNEQFF. CDR3 in DNA: TGTGCCAGCAGTGTCCCGACAGGAGTAAATGAGCAGTTCTTC. This rearrangement joins TRBV2 to TRBJ2-1; perhaps TRBD1 as D (6 bases). V lost 4 bases, J lost 7 bases, and 14 bases lay in between. In germline, CDR1 is SNHLY, CDR2 FYNNEI. The CDR3 sequence is 14 residues long. Together with reference TRBV2 and TRBJ2-1, the CDR3 gives the full variable domain: EPEVTQTPSHQVTQMGQEVILRCVPISNHLYFYWYRQILGQKVEFLVSFYNNEISEKSEIFDDQFSVERPDGSNFTLKIRSTKLEDSAMYFCASSVPTGVNEQFFGPGTRLTVL.

This clonotype was recorded a few times. The chain couples TRBV7-9 to TRBJ2-1; D unresolved. The CDR3 extends over 13 amino acids. Germline CDR1 and CDR2: SEHNR and FQNEAQ (reference sequence). Trimming stripped 3 bases from V and 4 bases from J, with 7 bases between. The CDR3 sequence: CASSFFSYNEQFF. The CDR3 DNA reads as TGTGCCAGCAGCTTCTTCAGTTACAATGAGCAGTTCTTC.

V is TRBV11-3 and J is TRBJ2-7; 7 bases line up with TRBD1. The CDR3 sequence is 14 residues long. J lost 2 bases, V lost 5 bases, and 6 bases had no gene match. Germline V CDR1 and CDR2: SGHNT, YENEEA. As DNA, the CDR3 is TGTGCCAGCAGCGCCAGGACAGGTCCCTACGAGCAGTACTTC. It translates to CASSARTGPYEQYF.

The chain couples TRBV18 to TRBJ2-1; D is unclear. From germline, CDR1 is KGHSH and CDR2 LQKENI. The CDR3 is 13 amino acids. V gave up 4 bases and J gave up 8 bases, with 12 bases separating them. CDR3 DNA sequence: TGTGCCAGCTCACTCCGCGGTAAGGATGAGCAGTTCTTC. Translated, it gives CASSLRGKDEQFF. The complete variable domain, with remaining parts taken from reference TRBV18 and TRBJ2-1, reads NAGVMQNPRHLVRRRGQEARLRCSPMKGHSHVYWYRQLPEEGLKFMVYLQKENIIDESGMPKERFSAEFPKEGPSILRIQQVVRGDSAAYFCASSLRGKDEQFFGPGTRLTVL.

This clonotype was counted between two and nine times. The chain carries TRBV29-1 and TRBJ2-2; D is uncertain. Germline assignment: CDR1 SQVTM and CDR2 ANQGSEA. The CDR3 contains 12 residues. Trimming removed 6 bases from V and 5 bases from J, with 10 bases in between. In DNA, the CDR3 is TGCAGCGTCCTCAAGGATACCGGGGAGCTGTTTTTT. Protein sequence: CSVLKDTGELFF.

This clonotype came up many times. The V call is TRBV12-3 or TRBV12-4, the J call TRBJ2-7; D uncertain. This CDR3 contains 12 residues. V was pared by 3 bases and J by 6 bases, with 9 bases between. CDR3 DNA: TGTGCCAGCAGTTTCCCCGGTAGCGAGCAGTACTTC. It encodes CASSFPGSEQYF.

This clonotype has just a few counts. The rearrangement uses TRBV12-3 or TRBV12-4 and TRBJ2-1; 11 bases map to TRBD2. There are 15 residues in the CDR3. V trimming: 4 bases; J trimming: 5 bases; junction bases outside the gene matches: 4. As DNA, the CDR3 is TGTGCCAGCAGTTCTATACTAGCGGGGGACAATGAGCAGTTCTTC. Protein product: CASSSILAGDNEQFF.

V gene TRBV29-1 combines with J gene TRBJ1-1; D gene uncertain. V was shortened by 7 bases and J by 0 bases, with 15 bases between the two germline ends. CDR3 size: 14 residues. The V gene's germline CDR1 is SQVTM and CDR2 ANQGSEA. The CDR3 sequence: CSALDLQLNTEAFF. The CDR3 DNA sequence: TGCAGCGCACTCGATCTTCAGCTGAACACTGAAGCTTTCTTT.